This T cell receptor beta chain was sequenced for a study of cytomegalovirus exposure and HLA in healthy donors. On the study more broadly: The roughly 120 validation repertoires used the same platform as the 650 to 850 first-cohort repertoires (as reported by a later analysis). Study-level results: Among the CMV-associated chains, a few were confirmed in vitro as specific for CMV antigens. The tendency of first-cohort TCR clusters to co-occur in the 120 validation repertoires was identified by a subsequent analysis. It was fewer than 200 TCR beta chains that were listed as cytomegalovirus-associated.

This clone was detected a few times. Its target is unknown. The CDR3 is made up of 13 amino acids. V gave up 4 bases and J gave up 1 base, with 7 bases separating them. Looked up from germline, CDR1 is MGHDK and CDR2 is SYGVNS. Profiled with immunoSEQ multiplex PCR; TCRdb holds only in-frame clones, not every one. In the table there are approximately 220,000 clones, approximately 87% of which are singletons. The chain carries TRBV25-1 and TRBJ1-1, with unresolved D. Sequencing was performed on PBMCs. This sequence originates from a man younger than 30 in good health and CMV-seronegative. For the CDR3, the DNA is TGTGCCAGCAGTGGCCAGGCGAACACTGAAGCTTTCTTT. Translating it yields CASSGQANTEAFF.